This TCR beta chain was identified during a study of control samples from healthy donors and cancer patients. TCRdb's copy holds only in-frame clones and misses some; the assay was immunoSEQ multiplex PCR. Altogether 60,000 to 95,000 clones are present, around nine tenths being singletons, with the ten largest covering over 9%. The sequencing sample was made of PBMCs. The receptor's source is a woman in her forties or fifties with colorectal cancer.

The CDR3 nucleotides read TGTGCTAGTGGTTTGTCTTACAGGTACCAAGAGACCCAGTACTTC. Its translation: CASGLSYRYQETQYF. V gene TRBV12-5 combines with J gene TRBJ2-5, with D possibly being TRBD1 (5 bases). The germline CDR1 and CDR2 sequences are LGHNT and FRNRAP. The germline V and J ends were trimmed by 2 bases and 0 bases, with 10 bases remaining between them. The CDR3 has 15 residues.